This section outlines one T cell receptor (beta chain) sequence together with its context. Antigen specificity is unknown. Stated treatment: roughly 18 received Ad26.COV2.S at low or high dose, single or two shots; 5 received placebo; per-sample allocation not given. Sampling took place 63 days after the first vaccine or placebo injection. An Ad26 vector expressing Wuhan-strain SARS-CoV-2 spike constituted the vaccine. Some clones are missing from TCRdb's copy, which holds only in-frame ones; the method was immunoSEQ multiplex PCR. The sample consists of over 300,000 clones, under 90% of them appearing once. These data are taken from a study of Ad26.COV2.S vaccination and SARS-CoV-2 variants. Study at large: Donor got 5x10^10 or 1x10^11 viral particles of Ad26.COV2.S.

Study-wide points: Across vaccine and placebo recipients, the breadth of non-spike TCRs was similar.

The source of this sequence is a person aged 18-60 years who received the Ad26.COV2.S COVID-19 vaccine or a placebo. Sequenced here: peripheral blood, sampled in a trial of Ad26.COV2.S vaccine versus placebo.

The CDR3 loop is CASSSFFNSPLHF. The CDR3 bases are TGTGCCAGCAGTTCGTTTTTTAATTCACCCCTCCACTTT. V usage is TRBV27 and J usage is TRBJ1-6; D unresolved. The length of the CDR3 is 13 residues. The V gene's germline CDR1 is MNHEY and CDR2 SMNVEV (reference sequence). Trimming took off 4 bases at V and 6 bases at J, with 7 bases between the two ends.